These 19 T cell receptor beta chains share one sample of origin, sequenced in a study of T cells after yellow fever vaccination. TCRdb analysed the 5' RACE reads with MiXCR anew, one entry per CDR3 protein. The table includes some 340,000 distinct CDR3 sequences, about 10% detected once. The material sequenced was CD4+ T cells sorted from PBMCs, taken 45 days after the yellow fever booster vaccination. The receptors derive from a man aged 18 to 35 who received the YFV17D yellow fever vaccine.

This clonotype was counted between two and nine times. The chain combines TRBV12-3 or TRBV12-4 with TRBJ1-2; perhaps TRBD1 as D (6 bases). The CDR3 spans 15 residues. V was shortened by 6 bases and J by 4 bases, with 18 bases between the two germline ends. The CDR3 region is CASSRQQGAGYGYTF. DNA of the CDR3: TGTGCCAGCAGCCGACAACAGGGCGCGGGCTATGGCTACACCTTC.

The chain is built from TRBV7-2 and TRBJ2-1; D is unclear. This CDR3 region has 16 residues. Germline CDR1 and CDR2: SGHTA and FQGNSA. V lost 1 base and J 0 bases, leaving 10 bases between the germline ends. CDR3 amino acids: CASSLVSQSSYNEQFF. The DNA for the CDR3 is TGTGCCAGCAGCTTAGTTAGCCAGAGCTCCTACAATGAGCAGTTCTTC.

This clonotype occurred a few times. The chain recombines TRBV9 with TRBJ1-2; 8 nucleotides match TRBD1. The V gene end was trimmed by 0 bases and the J gene end by 5 bases; junction bases not matched to a gene: 3. The germline CDR1 and CDR2 sequences are SGDLS and YYNGEE. The CDR3 is 14 residues long. CDR3: CASSVGQGPYGYTF. CDR3 coding DNA: TGTGCCAGCAGCGTAGGACAGGGGCCTTATGGCTACACCTTC.

The CDR3 nucleotides read TGTGCCAGCGCAGGGGACACCGGGGAGCTGTTTTTT. Amino acids: CASAGDTGELFF. This chain links TRBV6-1 with TRBJ2-2; D is perhaps TRBD1 (6 bases). There are 12 residues in the CDR3. Trimming stripped 8 bases from V and 3 bases from J, with 7 bases between. CDR1 and CDR2 from the germline V gene are MNHNS and SASEGT.

The chain couples TRBV4-2 to TRBJ1-4; no clear D. The CDR3 is 15 residues long. Germline V gene sequence: CDR1 LGHNA, CDR2 YNFKEQ. The V end was cut by 1 base, the J end by 8 bases, with 14 bases between. The CDR3 nucleotides are TGTGCCAGCAGCCAAGTAGAGGGTCAGGACGAAAAACTGTTTTTT. This translates into CASSQVEGQDEKLFF.

This chain connects TRBV4-1 to TRBJ2-1; the D is unclear. Germline lookup yields CDR1 MGHRA and CDR2 YSYEKL. The CDR3 consists of 16 residues. V lost 0 bases, J lost 0 bases, and 9 bases lay in between. CDR3 nucleotide sequence: TGCGCCAGCAGCCAAGATCAGGCCCCCTCCTACAATGAGCAGTTCTTC. It specifies CASSQDQAPSYNEQFF.

This chain links TRBV6-5 with TRBJ1-2; TRBD1 might be the D (5 bases). V lost 4 bases to trimming and J lost 4 bases, with 19 bases between them. Germline V gene sequence: CDR1 MNHEY, CDR2 SVGAGI. This CDR3 region has 16 residues. CDR3: CASSSSGTEEIYGYTF. The DNA of the CDR3 is TGTGCCAGCAGTTCATCCGGGACGGAAGAAATCTATGGCTACACCTTC.

In this sample, this clonotype turned up a few times. The V call is TRBV2, the J call TRBJ2-1, with D unclear. V shed 1 base and J shed 11 bases, with 9 bases lying between them. The CDR3 has 12 residues. Looked up from germline, CDR1 is SNHLY and CDR2 is FYNNEI. The CDR3 region has the DNA TGTGCCAGCAGTGAAGTCGGACCACAGCAGTTCTTC. Protein product: CASSEVGPQQFF.

The V call is TRBV18, the J call TRBJ1-6, with TRBD1 matching 8 bases. There are 16 residues in the CDR3. J lost 8 bases, V lost 2 bases, and 8 bases had no gene match. The germline CDR1 and CDR2 sequences are KGHSH and LQKENI. CDR3 sequence reads: CASSPRTGFRDSPLHF. CDR3 DNA sequence: TGTGCCAGCTCACCAAGGACAGGGTTTCGGGATTCACCCCTCCACTTT.

The gene calls are TRBV4-1 and TRBJ1-4, with 7 bases fitting TRBD1. The V segment lost 0 bases and the J segment 5 bases; nucleotides outside the gene matches: 6. CDR1 is MGHRA, CDR2 YSYEKL, per germline. CDR3 size: 16 residues. The DNA for the CDR3 is TGCGCCAGCAGCCAAGATTTGGCAGGGGGGAATGAAAAACTGTTTTTT. Its protein is CASSQDLAGGNEKLFF.

This clonotype was detected ten times or more. The J gene is TRBJ2-3, the V gene TRBV18; a possible D gene is TRBD2 (5 bases). Trimming took off 1 base at V and 2 bases at J, with 10 bases between the two ends. Germline-derived CDR1 and CDR2 are KGHSH and LQKENI. This CDR3 region has 15 residues. The CDR3 loop is CASSPRSGNTDTQYF. CDR3 nucleotides: TGTGCCAGCTCACCACGGTCCGGGAACACAGATACGCAGTATTTT.

The chain is built from TRBV30 and TRBJ2-5, with D perhaps matching TRBD1 (5 bases). The length of the CDR3 is 11 residues. V lost 4 bases and J 2 bases, leaving 5 bases between the germline ends. Germline CDR1 and CDR2: GTSNPN and SVGIG (reference sequence). The CDR3 nucleotides read TGTGCCTGGAAGGGGCAAGAGACCCAGTACTTC. This translates into CAWKGQETQYF.

The V and J genes are TRBV7-3 and TRBJ2-1, with D unclear. The V gene's germline CDR1 is SGHTA and CDR2 FQGTGA. This CDR3 region has 14 residues. V lost 5 bases and J 5 bases, leaving 13 bases between the germline ends. The chain's CDR3 is CASSRSGPNNEQFF. CDR3 nucleotide sequence: TGTGCCAGCAGCAGGTCGGGCCCGAACAATGAGCAGTTCTTC.

This chain uses TRBV19 with TRBJ1-5; D perhaps matches TRBD1 (6 bases). Trimming pared 4 bases from V and 3 bases from J, leaving 7 bases between. Germline loops: CDR1 LNHDA, CDR2 SQIVND (reference sequence). The CDR3 loop spans 13 amino acids. CDR3 region: CASSRQDNQPQHF. CDR3 coding DNA: TGTGCCAGTAGTAGACAGGACAATCAGCCCCAGCATTTT.

In this sample, this clonotype turned up a few times. The V call is TRBV7-2, the J call TRBJ1-5; D is perhaps TRBD1 (5 bases). Trimming left V 8 bases short and J 5 bases short, with 13 bases between. CDR3 length: 13 residues. Germline V gives CDR1 SGHTA, CDR2 FQGNSA. The CDR3 is CASLEGPYQPQHF. The CDR3 DNA sequence: TGTGCCAGCCTGGAGGGGCCTTATCAGCCCCAGCATTTT.

The chain combines TRBV4-2 with TRBJ2-1, with 12 bases lining up with TRBD2. This CDR3 has 17 residues. The germline V gene encodes CDR1 LGHNA and CDR2 YNFKEQ. Trimming at V came to 2 bases and at J to 8 bases, leaving 10 bases not matched to a gene. Written as DNA, the CDR3 is TGTGCCAGCAGCCAATTATCGACTAGCGGGGGCGGGGATGAGCAGTTCTTC. Protein: CASSQLSTSGGGDEQFF.

The rearrangement links TRBV7-2 to TRBJ2-7; no clear D. V lost 2 bases to trimming and J lost 3 bases, with 14 bases between them. Germline assignment: CDR1 SGHTA and CDR2 FQGNSA. The CDR3 is 15 amino acids. CDR3 in DNA: TGTGCCAGCAGCTTAATGAGCTTCTCTAGCTACGAGCAGTACTTC. It yields the protein CASSLMSFSSYEQYF.

J is TRBJ2-1 and V is TRBV20-1; TRBD2 matches 14 bases. The CDR3 has 14 residues. Per the germline V gene, CDR1 is DFQATT and CDR2 is SNEGSKA (reference sequence). The CDR3 is CSARLAGGRNEQFF. The DNA of the CDR3 is TGCAGCGCTCGACTAGCGGGGGGGCGTAATGAGCAGTTCTTC.

In DNA, the CDR3 is TGCAGTGCTAGGGATAATTCACCCCTCCACTTT. This gives the protein CSARDNSPLHF. The chain is built from TRBV20-1 and TRBJ1-6; D remains unclear. Germline lookup yields CDR1 DFQATT and CDR2 SNEGSKA (reference sequence). Trimming took 3 bases from V and 5 from J, leaving 2 bases between them. The CDR3 is made up of 11 amino acids.